This TCR beta chain was sequenced in a study of human T cells and chemical hapten exposure. Per germline, CDR1 MNHNS and CDR2 SASEGT. With V trimmed by 6 bases and J by 6 bases, 12 bases remained unmatched. The CDR3 extends over 15 amino acids. Sample time point: patch test 1, 2 weeks after DPC sensitization. The treatment denotes: therapeutic diphenylcyclopropenone sensitization with weekly scalp DPC. TCRdb redid the calling of the RACE reads with MiXCR, one entry per CDR3 protein. The data hold about 360,000 distinct CDR3 sequences, with under 9% observed a single time. The genes are TRBV6-1 and TRBJ2-7; TRBD1 aligns across 9 bases. This clonotype originated in a young woman with alopecia areata. Some clones in this sample may be carry-over from other donors' samples. The starting material was whole blood, obtained in connection with sensitization to the hapten diphenylcyclopropenone (DPC). The CDR3 sequence is CASRPRTGTGIEQYF. CDR3 nucleotide sequence: TGTGCCAGCAGACCTCGTACCGGGACAGGGATCGAGCAGTACTTC.